The rows below give T cell receptor beta chains drawn from one sample of a study of CD8+ T cells in alopecia areata. TCRdb's copy holds only in-frame clones and misses some; the assay was immunoSEQ multiplex PCR. The table includes around 170,000 clones, around 49% detected once. The sequencing used CD8+ T cells sorted from blood, collected at week 52, from a patient treated with tofacitinib. The receptors come from a human donor with alopecia areata. The CDR3 runs from the conserved cysteine through the conserved F or W. D genes are given only for firm matches. Only some rows state a clone size, as once, few, many or a class for expanded clones.

V gene,J gene,CDR3 length,D gene,clone size,CDR3 protein,CDR3 DNA
TRBV19,TRBJ1-5,17,NA,NA,CASSIDREGMSNQPQHF,TGTGCCAGTAGTATAGATCGTGAGGGTATGAGCAATCAGCCCCAGCATTTT
TRBV27,TRBJ1-4,14,NA,few,CASSLWGTNEKLFF,TGTGCCAGCAGTTTATGGGGGACTAATGAAAAACTGTTTTTT
TRBV9,TRBJ1-1,14,NA,once,CASSVTGRNTEAFF,TGTGCCAGCAGCGTAACAGGGAGGAACACTGAAGCTTTCTTT
TRBV5-6,TRBJ1-1,14,TRBD1,few,CASSSDRENTEAFF,TGTGCCAGCAGCTCGGACAGGGAGAACACTGAAGCTTTCTTT
TRBV4-1,TRBJ2-5,17,NA,few,CASSPSIRGGPGETQYF,TGCGCCAGCAGCCCTTCCATTAGGGGGGGGCCAGGGGAGACCCAGTACTTC
TRBV14,TRBJ2-1,14,NA,NA,CASSQEPADNEQFF,TGTGCCAGCAGCCAAGAACCAGCCGACAATGAGCAGTTCTTC
TRBV27,TRBJ1-1,14,NA,NA,CASSLRRAHTEAFF,TGTGCCAGCAGTTTGCGGAGGGCTCACACTGAAGCTTTCTTT
TRBV9,TRBJ1-2,13,TRBD1,NA,CASSVVRGLGYTF,TGTGCCAGCAGCGTAGTGAGGGGGCTCGGCTACACCTTC
TRBV7-8,TRBJ1-5,17,NA,few,CASSLGGRGTGNQPQHF,TGTGCCAGCAGCTTAGGGGGTCGGGGTACGGGTAATCAGCCCCAGCATTTT
TRBV13,TRBJ2-7,13,NA,NA,CASSFGESYEQYF,TGTGCCAGCAGCTTTGGAGAAAGCTACGAGCAGTACTTC
TRBV5-1,TRBJ1-1,15,NA,NA,CASSPHGTENTEAFF,TGCGCCAGCAGCCCACACGGGACGGAGAACACTGAAGCTTTCTTT
TRBV19,TRBJ2-1,13,TRBD2,NA,CASSMGLYNEQFF,TGTGCCAGTAGTATGGGACTATACAATGAGCAGTTCTTC
TRBV9,TRBJ2-7,15,TRBD1,few,CASSVSGQGAYEQYF,TGTGCCAGCAGCGTTTCGGGACAGGGGGCCTACGAGCAGTACTTC
TRBV27,TRBJ2-1,14,TRBD1,NA,CASSLLGTGSEQFF,TGTGCCAGCAGTTTATTAGGGACAGGGAGTGAGCAGTTCTTC
TRBV30,TRBJ1-1,13,NA,NA,CAWKFNSGTEAFF,TGTGCCTGGAAATTTAATTCAGGCACTGAAGCTTTCTTT
TRBV10-2,TRBJ2-3,13,TRBD1,NA,CASQGAGTDTQYF,TGCGCCAGCCAGGGGGCTGGCACAGATACGCAGTATTTT
TRBV11-2,TRBJ2-7,12,NA,few,CASSLGRGEQYF,TGTGCCAGCAGCTTAGGTAGGGGAGAGCAGTACTTC
TRBV2,TRBJ1-4,19,NA,NA,CASSEGGLGVYATNEKLFF,TGTGCCAGCAGTGAAGGGGGACTCGGAGTTTATGCAACTAATGAAAAACTGTTTTTT
TRBV9,TRBJ1-2,17,TRBD1,NA,CASSPYHRTGLEHGYTF,TGTGCCAGCAGCCCCTACCATCGGACAGGGTTGGAGCATGGCTACACCTTC